The clone carrying this TCR beta chain was detected ten times or more. Its specificity is unknown. Synthesis of cDNA was performed by 5'RACE using 10-nucleotide random UMIs. TCRdb analysed the 5' RACE reads with MiXCR anew, one entry per CDR3 protein. Here the sample spans under 40,000 distinct CDR3 sequences, around an eighth being singletons. This entry comes from a study of neurological immune-mediated disorders. Points from the study as a whole: CDR3 amino acid sequences of expanded clones were not shared across subjects, a result suggesting private repertoires in all groups. HTLV-1-associated myelopathy displayed the greatest TCR clonal expansion, and multiple sclerosis exhibited the smallest, lower than that of healthy controls.

CDR1 and CDR2 from the germline V gene are LNHNV and YYDKDF (reference sequence). The V gene lost 0 bases and the J gene lost 4 bases, with 12 bases spanning the gap. This CDR3 is 15 amino acids long. Unsorted libraries were prepared from 2 million PBMCs that had been stored at -80 C. The rearrangement uses TRBV15 and TRBJ2-5; D gene ambiguous. This sequence was found in a woman in her forties or fifties with HTLV-1-associated myelopathy (HAM/TSP). What was sequenced was PBMCs. CDR3 coding DNA: TGTGCCACCAGCAGAGATCGTCGGGTAGCAGAGACCCAGTACTTC. This translates into CATSRDRRVAETQYF.